This T cell receptor (beta chain) was captured by sequencing in a study of blood T cell repertoires in COVID-19. CDR1 and CDR2 (germline): PRHDT, FYEKMQ (reference sequence). The CDR3 is 18 amino acids. Trimming took 2 bases from V and 4 from J; bases not matched to a gene: 15. Profiling relied on immunoSEQ multiplex PCR, and the TCRdb table lists in-frame clones only, not all of them. The sample has roughly 150,000 clones, 70% to 85% seen once. Sequencing used peripheral blood. This receptor was taken from a man aged 55 to 69 who had recovered from COVID-19. V is TRBV13 and J is TRBJ2-3, with 7 bases identical to TRBD1. The CDR3 sequence is CASSLISSARGNSDTQYF. CDR3 nucleotide sequence: TGTGCCAGCAGCTTAATCTCCTCGGCCAGGGGGAATTCAGATACGCAGTATTTT.